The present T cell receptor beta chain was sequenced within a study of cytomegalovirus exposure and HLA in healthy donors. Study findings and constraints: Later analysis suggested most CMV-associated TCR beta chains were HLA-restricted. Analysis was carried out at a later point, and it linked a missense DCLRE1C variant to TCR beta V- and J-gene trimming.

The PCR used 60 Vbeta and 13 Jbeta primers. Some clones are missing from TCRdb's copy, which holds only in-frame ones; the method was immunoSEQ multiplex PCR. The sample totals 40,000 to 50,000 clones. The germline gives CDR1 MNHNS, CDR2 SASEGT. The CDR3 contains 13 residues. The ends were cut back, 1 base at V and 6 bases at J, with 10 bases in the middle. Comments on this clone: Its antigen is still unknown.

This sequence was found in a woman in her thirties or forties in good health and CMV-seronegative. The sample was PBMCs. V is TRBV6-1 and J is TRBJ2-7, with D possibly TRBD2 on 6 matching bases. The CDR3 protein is CASSEVTGGEQYF. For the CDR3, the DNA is TGTGCCAGCAGTGAAGTGACCGGGGGCGAGCAGTACTTC.